The source of this TCR beta chain is a study of T cells in Graves' hyperthyroidism and ophthalmopathy. TCR beta CDR3 regions were amplified from RNA. The HTBI primer set was used in a first-round RT-PCR of the TCR CDR3. Each CDR3 protein is one row after TCRdb ran MiXCR on the multiplex PCR reads. The data hold over 700,000 distinct CDR3 sequences, with 38% observed a single time. This clonotype was observed a few times. Uncontrolled infections, other autoimmune diseases, pregnancy or lactation led to exclusion of patients. Fresh peripheral blood, around 11 ml of it, supplied the PBMCs. The source material was blood. This TCR came from a man aged 18 to 35 with Graves' hyperthyroidism.

CDR3 nucleotide sequence: TGCGCCAGCAGAGGGACTAGCGGGGGCGGGACCGGGGAGCTGTTTTTT. Its translation is CASRGTSGGGTGELFF. The genes are TRBV10-2 and TRBJ2-2; TRBD2 aligns across 14 bases. V lost 6 bases and J lost 5; bases outside the gene matches: 5. The CDR3 sequence is 16 residues long. In germline, CDR1 is WSHSY, CDR2 SAAADI.